The clone carrying this T cell receptor beta chain was observed a handful of times. This sample stems from a study of blood T cells in healthy people across ages. Each sample provided at least 5 micrograms of extracted total RNA. Germline V gene lookup returns CDR1 DFQATT and CDR2 SNEGSKA (reference sequence). This CDR3 is built from 13 residues. Trimming at V came to 4 bases and at J to 5 bases, leaving 2 bases not matched to a gene. For the second PCR, which ran for roughly 7 to 11 cycles, a sample-barcoded 5' primer and a J-beta primer mix were used. TCRdb called the 5' RACE reads again in MiXCR, with one record for every CDR3 protein. Of under 2,000,000 distinct CDR3 sequences in the sample, around half were seen once.

What was sequenced was blood. The V gene is TRBV20-1, the J gene TRBJ1-5, with TRBD1 matching over 10 bases. The source is a woman in her forties in good health. The chain's CDR3 is CSATTGGDQPQHF. CDR3 nucleotides: TGCAGTGCTACGACAGGGGGCGATCAGCCCCAGCATTTT.